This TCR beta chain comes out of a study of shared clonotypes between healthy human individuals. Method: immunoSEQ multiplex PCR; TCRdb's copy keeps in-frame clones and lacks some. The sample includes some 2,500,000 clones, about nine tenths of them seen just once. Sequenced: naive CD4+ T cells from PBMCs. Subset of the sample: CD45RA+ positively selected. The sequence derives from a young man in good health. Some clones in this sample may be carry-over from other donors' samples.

The CDR3 reads CASSQRQTTNYGYTF. Written as DNA, the CDR3 is TGTGCCAGCTCACAGCGACAGACAACTAACTATGGCTACACCTTC. J is TRBJ1-2 and V is TRBV18; tentative D call: TRBD1 (5 bases). CDR3 length: 15 amino acids. The ends were cut back, 4 bases at V and 0 bases at J, with 12 bases in the middle. From germline, CDR1 is KGHSH and CDR2 LQKENI.